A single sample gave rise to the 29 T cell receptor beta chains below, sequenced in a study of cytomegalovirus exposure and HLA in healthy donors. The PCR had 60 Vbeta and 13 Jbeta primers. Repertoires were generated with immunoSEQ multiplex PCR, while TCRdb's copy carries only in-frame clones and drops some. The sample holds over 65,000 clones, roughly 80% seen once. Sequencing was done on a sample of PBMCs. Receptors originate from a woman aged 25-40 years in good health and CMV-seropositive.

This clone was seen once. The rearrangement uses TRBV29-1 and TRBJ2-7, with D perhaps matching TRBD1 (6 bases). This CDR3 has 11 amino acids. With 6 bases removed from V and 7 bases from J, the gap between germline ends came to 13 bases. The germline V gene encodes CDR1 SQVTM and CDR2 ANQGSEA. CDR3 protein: CSVGAVGEQYF. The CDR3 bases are TGCAGCGTGGGGGCGGTAGGGGAGCAGTACTTC.

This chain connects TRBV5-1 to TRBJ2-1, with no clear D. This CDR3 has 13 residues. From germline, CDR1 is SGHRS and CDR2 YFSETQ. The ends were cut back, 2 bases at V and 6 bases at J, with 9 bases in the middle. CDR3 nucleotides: TGCGCCAGCAGCTTTACAGCACTCAATGAGCAGTTCTTC. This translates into CASSFTALNEQFF.

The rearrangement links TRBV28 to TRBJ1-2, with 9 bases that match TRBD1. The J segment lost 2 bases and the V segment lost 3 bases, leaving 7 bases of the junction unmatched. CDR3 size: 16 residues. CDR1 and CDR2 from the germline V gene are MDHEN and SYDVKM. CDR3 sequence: CASSLAGTGLNYGYTF. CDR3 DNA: TGTGCCAGCAGTTTGGCCGGGACAGGGTTGAACTATGGCTACACCTTC.

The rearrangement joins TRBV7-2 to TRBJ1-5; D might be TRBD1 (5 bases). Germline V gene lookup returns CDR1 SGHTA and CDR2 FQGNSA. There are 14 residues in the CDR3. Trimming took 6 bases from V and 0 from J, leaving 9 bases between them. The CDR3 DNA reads TGTGCCAGCAGTTACAGGCATAGCAATCAGCCCCAGCATTTT. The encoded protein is CASSYRHSNQPQHF.

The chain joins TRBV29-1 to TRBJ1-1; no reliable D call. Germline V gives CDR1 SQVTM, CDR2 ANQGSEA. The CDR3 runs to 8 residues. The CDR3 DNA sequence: TGCAGGACTTGTGAAGCTTTCTTT. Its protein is CRTCEAFF.

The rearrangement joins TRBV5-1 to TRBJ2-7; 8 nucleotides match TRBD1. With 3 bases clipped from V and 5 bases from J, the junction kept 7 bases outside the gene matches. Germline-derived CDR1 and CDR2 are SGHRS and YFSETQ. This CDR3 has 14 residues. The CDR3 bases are TGCGCCAGCAGCTATGGACAGGGCGCAGACGAGCAGTACTTC. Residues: CASSYGQGADEQYF.

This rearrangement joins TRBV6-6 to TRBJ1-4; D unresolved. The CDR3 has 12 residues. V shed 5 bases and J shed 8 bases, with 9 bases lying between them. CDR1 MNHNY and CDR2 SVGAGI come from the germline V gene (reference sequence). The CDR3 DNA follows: TGTGCCAGCAGTCCGCTGCTAGAAAAACTGTTTTTT. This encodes CASSPLLEKLFF.

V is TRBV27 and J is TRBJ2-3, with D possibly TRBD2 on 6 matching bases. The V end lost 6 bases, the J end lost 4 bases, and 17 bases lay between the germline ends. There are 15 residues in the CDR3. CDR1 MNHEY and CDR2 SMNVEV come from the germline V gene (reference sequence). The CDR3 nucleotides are TGTGCCAGCAGGAAAACTAGCAGAGGTGCAGATACGCAGTATTTT. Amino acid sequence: CASRKTSRGADTQYF.

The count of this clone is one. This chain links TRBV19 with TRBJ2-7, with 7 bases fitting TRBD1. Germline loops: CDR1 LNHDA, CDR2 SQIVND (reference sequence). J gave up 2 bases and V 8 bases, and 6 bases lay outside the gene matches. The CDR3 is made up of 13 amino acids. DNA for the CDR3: TGTGCCAGTGCTGGGGACAGTACCTACGAGCAGTACTTC. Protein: CASAGDSTYEQYF.

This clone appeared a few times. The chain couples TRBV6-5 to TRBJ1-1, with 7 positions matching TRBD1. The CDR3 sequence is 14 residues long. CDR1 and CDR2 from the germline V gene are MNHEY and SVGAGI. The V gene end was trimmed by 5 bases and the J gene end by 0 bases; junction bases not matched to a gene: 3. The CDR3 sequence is CASSDREMNTEAFF. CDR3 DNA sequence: TGTGCCAGCAGTGACAGGGAGATGAACACTGAAGCTTTCTTT.

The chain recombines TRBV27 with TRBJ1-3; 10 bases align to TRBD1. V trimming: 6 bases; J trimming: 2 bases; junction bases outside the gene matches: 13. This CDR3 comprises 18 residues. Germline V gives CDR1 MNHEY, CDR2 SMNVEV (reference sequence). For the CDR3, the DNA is TGTGCCAGCAGCACCCGGGGACAGGGGTTAAAGGCTGGAAACACCATATATTTT. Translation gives CASSTRGQGLKAGNTIYF.

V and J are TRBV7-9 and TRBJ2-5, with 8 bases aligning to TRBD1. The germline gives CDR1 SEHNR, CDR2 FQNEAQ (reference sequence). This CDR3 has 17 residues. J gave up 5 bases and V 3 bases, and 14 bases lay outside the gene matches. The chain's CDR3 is CASSFDSDRDRWETQYF. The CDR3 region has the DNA TGTGCCAGCAGCTTCGATTCCGACCGGGACAGGTGGGAGACCCAGTACTTC.

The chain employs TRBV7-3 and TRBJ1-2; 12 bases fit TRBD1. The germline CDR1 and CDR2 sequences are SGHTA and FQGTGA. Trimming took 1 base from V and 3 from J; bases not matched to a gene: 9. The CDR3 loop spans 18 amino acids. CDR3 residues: CASSLRGQGARFDYGYTF. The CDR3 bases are TGTGCCAGCAGCTTAAGGGGACAGGGGGCGCGGTTTGACTATGGCTACACCTTC.

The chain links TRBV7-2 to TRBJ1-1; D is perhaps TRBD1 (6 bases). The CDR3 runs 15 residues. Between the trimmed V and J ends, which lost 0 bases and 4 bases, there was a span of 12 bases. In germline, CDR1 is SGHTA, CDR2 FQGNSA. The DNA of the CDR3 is TGTGCCAGCAGCTTAGCGACGGGACACCTCACTGAAGCTTTCTTT. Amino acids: CASSLATGHLTEAFF.

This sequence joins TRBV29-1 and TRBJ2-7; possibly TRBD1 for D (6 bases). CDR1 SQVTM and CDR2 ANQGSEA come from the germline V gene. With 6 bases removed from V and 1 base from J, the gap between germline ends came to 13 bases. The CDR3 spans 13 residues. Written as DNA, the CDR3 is TGCAGCGTGGTGGGGGCAAATTCCTACGAGCAGTACTTC. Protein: CSVVGANSYEQYF.

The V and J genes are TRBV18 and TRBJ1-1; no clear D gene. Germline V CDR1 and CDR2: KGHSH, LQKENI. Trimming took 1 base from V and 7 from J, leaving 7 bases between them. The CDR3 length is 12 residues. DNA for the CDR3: TGTGCCAGCTCACCACTCCCCGGTGAAGCTTTCTTT. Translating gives CASSPLPGEAFF.

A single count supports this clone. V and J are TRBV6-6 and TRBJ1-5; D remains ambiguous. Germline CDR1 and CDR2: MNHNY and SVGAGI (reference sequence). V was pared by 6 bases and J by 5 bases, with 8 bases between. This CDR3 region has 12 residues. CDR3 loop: CASRDGDQPQHF. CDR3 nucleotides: TGTGCCAGCAGGGACGGGGATCAGCCCCAGCATTTT.

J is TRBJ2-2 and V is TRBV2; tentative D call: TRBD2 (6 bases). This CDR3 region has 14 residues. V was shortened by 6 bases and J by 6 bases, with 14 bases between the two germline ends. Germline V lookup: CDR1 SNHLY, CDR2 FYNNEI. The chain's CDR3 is CASRWGVAAGELFF. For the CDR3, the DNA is TGTGCCAGCAGATGGGGTGTAGCGGCCGGGGAGCTGTTTTTT. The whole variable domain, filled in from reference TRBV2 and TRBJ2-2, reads EPEVTQTPSHQVTQMGQEVILRCVPISNHLYFYWYRQILGQKVEFLVSFYNNEISEKSEIFDDQFSVERPDGSNFTLKIRSTKLEDSAMYFCASRWGVAAGELFFGEGSRLTVL.

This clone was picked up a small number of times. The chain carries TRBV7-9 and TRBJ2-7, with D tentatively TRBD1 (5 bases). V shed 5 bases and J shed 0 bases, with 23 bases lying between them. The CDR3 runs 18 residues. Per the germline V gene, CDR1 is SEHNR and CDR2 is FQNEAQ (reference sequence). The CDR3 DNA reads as TGTGCCAGCAGCCCCGAGGAAGTCAGGGTGACCTCCTCCTACGAGCAGTACTTC. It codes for CASSPEEVRVTSSYEQYF. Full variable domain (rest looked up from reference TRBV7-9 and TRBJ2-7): DTGVSQNPRHKITKRGQNVTFRCDPISEHNRLYWYRQTLGQGPEFLTYFQNEAQLEKSRLLSDRFSAERPKGSFSTLEIQRTEQGDSAMYLCASSPEEVRVTSSYEQYFGPGTRLTVT.

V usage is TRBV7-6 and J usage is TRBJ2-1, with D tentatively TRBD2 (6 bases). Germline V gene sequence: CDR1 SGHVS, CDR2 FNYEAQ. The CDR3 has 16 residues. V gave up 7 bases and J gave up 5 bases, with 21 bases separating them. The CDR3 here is CASNLGLGRVDNEQFF. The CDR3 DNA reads TGTGCCAGCAATCTGGGACTCGGTAGGGTCGACAATGAGCAGTTCTTC. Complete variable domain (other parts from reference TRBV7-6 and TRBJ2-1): GAGVSQSPRYKVTKRGQDVALRCDPISGHVSLYWYRQALGQGPEFLTYFNYEAQQDKSGLPNDRFSAERPEGSISTLTIQRTEQRDSAMYRCASNLGLGRVDNEQFFGPGTRLTVL.

The CDR3 DNA follows: TGTGCCTGGGGGGGCTCGCATAATTCACCCCTCCACTTT. Translation gives CAWGGSHNSPLHF. The V gene is TRBV30, the J gene TRBJ1-6, with D possibly TRBD1 on 6 matching bases. V lost 5 bases and J 5 bases, leaving 10 bases between the germline ends. The CDR3 consists of 13 residues. Germline V gives CDR1 GTSNPN, CDR2 SVGIG (reference sequence).

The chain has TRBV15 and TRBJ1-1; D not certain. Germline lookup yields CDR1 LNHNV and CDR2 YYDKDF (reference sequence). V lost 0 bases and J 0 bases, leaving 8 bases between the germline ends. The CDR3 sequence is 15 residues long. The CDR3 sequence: CATSRERGLNTEAFF. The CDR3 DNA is TGTGCCACCAGCAGAGAACGAGGGCTGAACACTGAAGCTTTCTTT.

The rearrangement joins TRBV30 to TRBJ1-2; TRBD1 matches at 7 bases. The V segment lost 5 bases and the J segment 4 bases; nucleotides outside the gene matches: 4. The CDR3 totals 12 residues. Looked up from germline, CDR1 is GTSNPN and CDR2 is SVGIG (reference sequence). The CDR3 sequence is CAWVGTAYGYTF. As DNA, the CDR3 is TGTGCCTGGGTAGGGACAGCCTATGGCTACACCTTC.

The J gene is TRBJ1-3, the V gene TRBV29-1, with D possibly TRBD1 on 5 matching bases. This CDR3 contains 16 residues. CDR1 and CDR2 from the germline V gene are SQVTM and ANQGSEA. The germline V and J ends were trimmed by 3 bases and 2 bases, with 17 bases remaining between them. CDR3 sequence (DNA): TGCAGCGTTGACAACCCGAGCGGGGGTACTGGAAACACCATATATTTT. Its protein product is CSVDNPSGGTGNTIYF.

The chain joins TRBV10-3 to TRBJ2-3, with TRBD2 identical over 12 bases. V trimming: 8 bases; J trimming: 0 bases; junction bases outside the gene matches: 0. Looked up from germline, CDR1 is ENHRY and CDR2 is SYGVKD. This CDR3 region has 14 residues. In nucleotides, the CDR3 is TGTGCCATCGGGACTAGCGGGAGCACAGATACGCAGTATTTT. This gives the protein CAIGTSGSTDTQYF.

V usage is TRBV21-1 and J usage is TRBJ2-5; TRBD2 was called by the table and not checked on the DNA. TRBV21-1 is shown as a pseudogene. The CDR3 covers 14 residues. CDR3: CASSSGCPGGTQYF. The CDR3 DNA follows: TGTGCCAGCAGCAGCGGATGCCCGGGGGGGACCCAGTACTTC.

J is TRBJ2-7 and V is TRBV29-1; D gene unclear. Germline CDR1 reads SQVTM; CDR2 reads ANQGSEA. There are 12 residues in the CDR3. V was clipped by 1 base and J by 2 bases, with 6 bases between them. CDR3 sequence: CSVEVGPYEQYF. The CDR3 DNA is TGCAGCGTTGAAGTGGGCCCCTACGAGCAGTACTTC.

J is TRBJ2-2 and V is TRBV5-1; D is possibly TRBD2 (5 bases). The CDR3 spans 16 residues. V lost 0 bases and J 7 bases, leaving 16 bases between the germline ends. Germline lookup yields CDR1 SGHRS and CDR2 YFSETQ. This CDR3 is CASSLAGDSAGGELFF. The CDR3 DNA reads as TGCGCCAGCAGCTTGGCCGGTGATAGCGCAGGCGGGGAGCTGTTTTTT.

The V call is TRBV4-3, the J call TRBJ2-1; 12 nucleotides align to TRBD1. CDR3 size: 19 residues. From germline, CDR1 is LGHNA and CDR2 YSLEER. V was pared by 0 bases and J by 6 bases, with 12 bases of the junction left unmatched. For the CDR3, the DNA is TGCGCCAGCAGCCAAGATCTGCCGGGACAGGGGGCGGGAGGCAATGAGCAGTTCTTC. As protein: CASSQDLPGQGAGGNEQFF.